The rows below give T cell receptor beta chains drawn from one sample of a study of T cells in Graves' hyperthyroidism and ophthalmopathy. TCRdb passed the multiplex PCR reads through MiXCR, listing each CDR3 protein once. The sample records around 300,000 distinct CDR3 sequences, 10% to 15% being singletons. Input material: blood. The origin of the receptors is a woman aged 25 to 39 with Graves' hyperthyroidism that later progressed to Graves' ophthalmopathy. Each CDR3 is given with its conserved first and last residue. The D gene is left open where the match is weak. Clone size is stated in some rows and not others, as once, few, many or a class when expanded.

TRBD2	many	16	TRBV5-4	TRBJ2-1	TGTGCCAGCAGCCCGCTAGCGGGGGTAATGGGTAATGAGCAGTTCTTC	CASSPLAGVMGNEQFF
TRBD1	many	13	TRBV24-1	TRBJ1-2	TGTGCCACCAGTCCGGGACAGACCTATGGCTACACCTTC	CATSPGQTYGYTF
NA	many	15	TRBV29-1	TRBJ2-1	TGCAGCGTTGAAGGGACGGGAGAGTCCTACAATGAGCAGTTCTTC	CSVEGTGESYNEQFF
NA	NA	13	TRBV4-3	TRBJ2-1	TGCGCCAGCAGCCCCCGACAGGCGGGTGAGCAGTTCTTC	CASSPRQAGEQFF
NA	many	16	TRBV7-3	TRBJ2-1	TGTGCCAGCAGCTTGAGCCAGATGAGCTCCTACAATGAGCAGTTCTTC	CASSLSQMSSYNEQFF
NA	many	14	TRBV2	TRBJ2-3	TGTGCCAGCATCAAGACCAGGGGGGCAGATACGCAGTATTTT	CASIKTRGADTQYF
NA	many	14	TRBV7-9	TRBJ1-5	TGTGCCAGCAGCTTGGGACCCGGCAATCAGCCCCAGCATTTT	CASSLGPGNQPQHF
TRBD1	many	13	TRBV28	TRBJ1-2	TGTGCCAGCACCAGGGGGCACGGGTTGGGCTACACCTTC	CASTRGHGLGYTF
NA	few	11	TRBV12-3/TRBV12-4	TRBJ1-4	TGTGCCAGCAGTTTGAGCAGGGCCCTGTTTTTT	CASSLSRALFF
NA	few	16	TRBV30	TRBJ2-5	TGTGCCTGGAGTGCCCAGAGCGATACGTACCAAGAGACCCAGTACTTC	CAWSAQSDTYQETQYF
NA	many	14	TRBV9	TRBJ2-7	TGTGCCAGCAGCCTGGGCGGAGAAGGTCTCGAGCAGTACTTC	CASSLGGEGLEQYF
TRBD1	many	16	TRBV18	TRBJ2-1	TGTGCCAGCTCACTGACTACCGGGACAGTCTTGAATGAGCAGTTCTTC	CASSLTTGTVLNEQFF
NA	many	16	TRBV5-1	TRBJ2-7	TGCGCCAGCAGCTCCCTGGGGACAAGGGGGTCCAACGAGCAGTACTTC	CASSSLGTRGSNEQYF
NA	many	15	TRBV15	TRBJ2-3	TGTGCCACCAGCTACCCGGGAGCTAGCACAGATACGCAGTATTTT	CATSYPGASTDTQYF
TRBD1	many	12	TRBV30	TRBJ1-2	TGTGCCTGGGGCGGGACAGCCTATGGCTACACCTTC	CAWGGTAYGYTF
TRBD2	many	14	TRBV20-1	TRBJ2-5	TGCAGTGCTATTAGCGGGAGCCGAGGGGAGACCCAGTACTTC	CSAISGSRGETQYF
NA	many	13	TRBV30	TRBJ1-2	TGTGCCTGGGGACCCGAGGAGAGCTATGGCTACACCTTC	CAWGPEESYGYTF
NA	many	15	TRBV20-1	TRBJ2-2	TGCAGTGCTAGAGAGGTGACTAGTAAAACCGGGGAGCTGTTTTTT	CSAREVTSKTGELFF
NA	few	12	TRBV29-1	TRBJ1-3	TGCAGCGTTGCCCTCCCTGGAAACACCATATATTTT	CSVALPGNTIYF
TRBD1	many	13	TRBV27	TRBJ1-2	TGTGCCAGTGGACAGGGGCCTAGCTATGGCTACACCTTC	CASGQGPSYGYTF
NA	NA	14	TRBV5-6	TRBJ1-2	TGTGCCAGCAGCTTGAAGGGGCCTAACTATGGCTACACCTTC	CASSLKGPNYGYTF
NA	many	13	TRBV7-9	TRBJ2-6	TGTGCCAGCAGCTTACCTGGGGCCAACGTCCTGACTTTC	CASSLPGANVLTF
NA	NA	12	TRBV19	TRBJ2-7	TGTGCCAGCTCTCCCCGTTCCGGCGAGCAGTACTTC	CASSPRSGEQYF
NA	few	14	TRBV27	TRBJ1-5	TGTGCCACCTCGGACGGGGTAAGCAATCAGCCCCAGCATTTT	CATSDGVSNQPQHF
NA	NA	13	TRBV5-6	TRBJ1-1	TGTGCCAGCAGCTTAGCGAGCAGACATGAAGCTTTCTTT	CASSLASRHEAFF
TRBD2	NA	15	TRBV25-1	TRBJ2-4	TGTGCCAGCAGTGAATGGGGGGGGAGGGGAAACATTCAGTACTTC	CASSEWGGRGNIQYF
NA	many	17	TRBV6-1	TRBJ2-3	TGTGCCAGCAGGCGGGGGCGTATCGGAACAAGCACAGATACGCAGTATTTT	CASRRGRIGTSTDTQYF
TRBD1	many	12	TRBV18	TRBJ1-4	TGTGCCAGCTCGGGACAGAATGAAAAACTGTTTTTT	CASSGQNEKLFF
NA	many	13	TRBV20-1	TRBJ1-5	TGCAGTGCTACGCAGGGGACCGATCAGCCCCAGCATTTT	CSATQGTDQPQHF
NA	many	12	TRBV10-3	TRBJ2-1	TGTGCCACCGTGGGACCAAGCAATGAGCAGTTCTTC	CATVGPSNEQFF
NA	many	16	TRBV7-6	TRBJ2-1	TGTGCCAGCAGCTCACCTAGGGAGAGCTCCTACAATGAGCAGTTCTTC	CASSSPRESSYNEQFF
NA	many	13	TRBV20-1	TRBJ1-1	TGCAGTGCTAGAGGACAGGTCAACACTGAAGCTTTCTTT	CSARGQVNTEAFF
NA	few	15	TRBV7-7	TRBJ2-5	TGTGCTAGCAGCTTAATGGGACTTTGGACAGAGACCCAGTACTTC	CASSLMGLWTETQYF
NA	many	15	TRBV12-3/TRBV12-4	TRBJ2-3	TGTGCCAGCAGTTTACCGGGTCTTAGGCGAGATACGCAGTATTTT	CASSLPGLRRDTQYF